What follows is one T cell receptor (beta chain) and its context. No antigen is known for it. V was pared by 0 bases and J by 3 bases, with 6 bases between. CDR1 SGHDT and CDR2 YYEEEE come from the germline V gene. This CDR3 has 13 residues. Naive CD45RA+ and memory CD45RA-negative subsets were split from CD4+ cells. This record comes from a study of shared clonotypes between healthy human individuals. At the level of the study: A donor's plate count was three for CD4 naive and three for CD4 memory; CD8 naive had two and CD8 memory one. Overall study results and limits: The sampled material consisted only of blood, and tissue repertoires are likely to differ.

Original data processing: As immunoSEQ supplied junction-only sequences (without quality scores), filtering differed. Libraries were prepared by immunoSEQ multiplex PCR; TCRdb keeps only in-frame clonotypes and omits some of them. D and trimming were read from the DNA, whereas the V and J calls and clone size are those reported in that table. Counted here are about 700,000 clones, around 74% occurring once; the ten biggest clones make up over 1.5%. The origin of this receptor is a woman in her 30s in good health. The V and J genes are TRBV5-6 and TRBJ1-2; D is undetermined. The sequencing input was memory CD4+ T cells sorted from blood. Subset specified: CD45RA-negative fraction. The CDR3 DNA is TGTGCCAGCAGCTTGGACGGATACTATGGCTACACCTTC. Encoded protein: CASSLDGYYGYTF.